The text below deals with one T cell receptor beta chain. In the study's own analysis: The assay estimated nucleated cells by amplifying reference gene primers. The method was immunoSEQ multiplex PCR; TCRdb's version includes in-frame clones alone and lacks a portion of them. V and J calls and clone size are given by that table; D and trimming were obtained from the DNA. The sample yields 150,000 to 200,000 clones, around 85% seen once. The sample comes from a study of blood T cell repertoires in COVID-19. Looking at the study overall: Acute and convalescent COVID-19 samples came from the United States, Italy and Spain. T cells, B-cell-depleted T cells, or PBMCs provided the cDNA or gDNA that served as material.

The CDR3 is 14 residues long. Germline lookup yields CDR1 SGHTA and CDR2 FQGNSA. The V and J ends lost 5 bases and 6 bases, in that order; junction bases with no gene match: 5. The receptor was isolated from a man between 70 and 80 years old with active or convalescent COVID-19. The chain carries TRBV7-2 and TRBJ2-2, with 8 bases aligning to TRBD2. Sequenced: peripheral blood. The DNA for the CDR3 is TGTGCCAGCAGCACCGGGGGGGCTCCCGGGGAGCTGTTTTTT. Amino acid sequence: CASSTGGAPGELFF.